A single T cell receptor beta chain is shown here with its context. No antigen is known for it. A far larger clone is just one base off, so this is likely a read error. This specimen belongs to a study of regulatory T cells in long-lasting Graves disease (dated by TCRdb to the early 2020s). Study-level background: To count as having persistent Graves' disease, a patient had to have received antithyroid drug treatment for over 5 years with TSH receptor autoantibodies remaining persistently positive. Patients with persistent Graves' disease were compared with patients with newly diagnosed Graves' disease using TCR sequencing and RNA sequencing of peripheral blood. The study was registered as a clinical trial and conducted in China. A total of roughly 33 samples underwent TCR sequencing: about 13 from persistent and some 20 from newly diagnosed Graves' disease patients. Antithyroid drugs had been taken for approximately 9.5 years on average by persistent Graves' disease patients in the clinical cohort.

Libraries were prepared through multiplex PCR. Instrument on record: Illumina HiSeq 4000. TCR beta libraries were built with iRepertoire HTBI primers and Arm-PCR amplification of CDR3 regions. Gel purification was performed on PCR products prior to sequencing. The study's processing was this. A total of fewer than 70 TRBV and some 15 TRBJ segments were identified across samples and were used for gene usage analysis of CDR3 amino acid clonotypes. COPE and FqMerger were used to merge filtered high-quality paired reads into contigs. BLAST was used to align contigs to IMGT TRBV, TRBD and TRBJ reference genes, and CDR3 was defined according to IMGT. Clonotypes above 0.1% frequency were classified as highly expanded clones. Shannon entropy served as the measure of repertoire diversity, while the Gini coefficient captured V-J evenness. A clonotype found in more than one individual was treated as public. TCRdb passed the public sequencing reads through fastp at Q25 and MiXCR, retaining productive beta sequences. Each entry merges the rows of one CDR3 protein and shows their most common DNA and genes. The V and J calls and clone size come from TCRdb's table, not from the authors' own analysis. Across this sample there are over 450,000 distinct CDR3 sequences, with around a fifth seen only once. Roughly 7.1% of the sample is held by the ten biggest clonotypes.

Interpreted using the paper, the time point label stands for: persistent/refractory GD, antithyroid drugs over 5 years with positive TRAb. For both TCR sequencing and RNA sequencing, RNA was extracted from PBMCs in TRIzol. The diagnosis of Graves' disease followed American Thyroid Association guidelines. Patients were recruited from an endocrinology department in Xi'an, China. From each patient, around 9 milliliters of peripheral blood was collected into an EDTA anticoagulant tube. Ficoll Paque Plus density gradient separation was used to isolate PBMCs, and no additional T cell sorting was done. An Agilent 2100 Bioanalyzer and agarose gel were used to check RNA quality, while a NanoDrop 2000 measured RNA concentration. Study-wide conclusions, independent of this receptor: Only peripheral blood was studied, because thyroid tissue, the primary lesion, was inaccessible. TRBV28, TRBJ1-2 and TRBJ2-5 were preferentially used in persistent disease, while TRBV20-1 and TRBJ2-1 were favored in newly diagnosed disease. As a limitation, the authors acknowledged that the small sample size may reduce accuracy. Compared with newly diagnosed patients, persistent Graves' disease patients had lower TCR Shannon entropy and fewer highly expanded clones, which suggests clonal expansion. Patients with persistent disease shared more public clonotypes (around 2,700) than newly diagnosed patients did (around 1,000). Only the TCR beta chain was sequenced and analyzed.

Measured from the cysteine to the phenylalanine, the CDR3 is 12 residues long. The DNA shown is the 36-base CDR3, in frame from base 1. V loses 3 bases, J loses 6 bases, and the germline ends lie 9 bases apart. The CDR1 and CDR2 encoded by the germline V gene are SGHAT and FQNNGV. The V and J segments used are TRBV11-2 and TRBJ2-7; 6 matching bases give a weak D call of TRBD2. The TCR was taken from a female donor with Graves disease. Sequences were derived from peripheral blood mononuclear cells (PBMCs), sampled when the disease was refractory, from a patient treated with antithyroid drugs. For the CDR3, the sequence is CASSFGRCEQYF. The DNA sequence reads TGTGCCAGCAGCTTTGGGAGGTGCGAGCAGTACTTC.